These 17 T cell receptor beta chains originate from one sample sequenced in a study of blood T cell repertoires in COVID-19 (dated by TCRdb to 2018 to 2020). Library method: the immunoSEQ multiplex PCR assay. Not all clones reach the TCRdb copy of this immuneACCESS table, which keeps in-frame sequences only. Checked studies attribute under half of the gap to unresolved V genes and leave the rest unexplained. This sample gives approximately 310,000 clones in total; 85% of them show up just once. 1.9% of the sample belongs to the ten largest clones. Sequencing was performed on PBMCs or T cells enriched from blood (not recorded which). The receptor set was obtained from a woman younger than 45 who had been exposed to COVID-19.

This chain connects TRBV3-1 (or the pseudogene TRBV3-2) to TRBJ2-5; D is perhaps TRBD2 (5 bases). The V end lost 1 base, the J end lost 0 bases, and 9 bases lay between the germline ends. Germline V gene data show CDR1 as LGHDT and CDR2 as YNNKEL (reference sequence). There are 15 residues in the CDR3. The CDR3 nucleotides read TGTGCCAGCAGCCAAGCGAGGGTGTACCAAGAGACCCAGTACTTC. It codes for CASSQARVYQETQYF.

The rearrangement links TRBV5-1 to TRBJ2-5, with 9 bases aligning to TRBD1. Germline CDR1 reads SGHRS; CDR2 reads YFSETQ. The CDR3 runs to 14 residues. Losses at the gene ends were 4 bases for V and 4 bases for J; bases not matched to a gene: 5. This CDR3 is CASSLDRGGETQYF. CDR3 coding DNA: TGCGCCAGCAGCCTAGACAGGGGGGGAGAGACCCAGTACTTC.

This chain links TRBV28 with TRBJ2-3; 13 positions match TRBD2. The CDR3 has 17 residues. V lost 5 bases and J lost 7; bases outside the gene matches: 12. In germline, CDR1 is MDHEN, CDR2 SYDVKM. The CDR3 is CASSLTRTSGGGYTQYF. The CDR3 DNA reads TGTGCCAGCAGTCTAACACGGACTAGCGGGGGCGGATATACGCAGTATTTT.

The chain joins TRBV21-1 to TRBJ2-7; the table calls TRBD2, which could not be checked here. TRBV21-1 represents a pseudogene. The CDR3 consists of 19 residues. CDR3 protein: CASSKNALAGVRFLSEQYF. CDR3 nucleotide sequence: TGTGCCAGCAGCAAAAATGCACTAGCGGGAGTCAGGTTCCTGAGCGAGCAGTACTTC.

There are a few counts of this clone. The chain uses TRBV7-9 and TRBJ1-5; D not resolved. Germline V gene data show CDR1 as SEHNR and CDR2 as FQNEAQ (reference sequence). The CDR3 totals 14 residues. With 2 bases removed from V and 7 bases from J, the gap between germline ends came to 12 bases. The CDR3 here is CASSLQSGEQPQHF. DNA of the CDR3: TGTGCCAGCAGCTTACAGTCCGGGGAGCAGCCCCAGCATTTT.

This clone turned up a few times. The CDR3 bases are TGTGCCAGCAGCCCAAGCAGGGGGCTAAATTCACCCCTCCACTTT. Protein product: CASSPSRGLNSPLHF. The rearrangement uses TRBV28 and TRBJ1-6; 8 bases are a match to TRBD1. The V segment lost 6 bases and the J segment 7 bases; nucleotides outside the gene matches: 8. CDR1 and CDR2 (germline): MDHEN, SYDVKM. The CDR3 is made up of 15 amino acids.

The chain has TRBV5-6 and TRBJ2-1; 14 nucleotides align to TRBD2. The CDR3 loop spans 15 amino acids. The V gene's germline CDR1 is SGHDT and CDR2 YYEEEE. With V trimmed by 4 bases and J by 9 bases, 6 bases remained unmatched. CDR3 amino acids: CASSPTSGGAGEQFF. CDR3 DNA: TGTGCCAGCAGCCCGACTAGCGGGGGGGCGGGTGAGCAGTTCTTC.

This rearrangement joins TRBV4-2 to TRBJ2-5, with D perhaps TRBD2 (6 bases). Per the germline V gene, CDR1 is LGHNA and CDR2 is YNFKEQ. The CDR3 totals 16 residues. V lost 4 bases and J 0 bases, leaving 15 bases between the germline ends. DNA of the CDR3: TGTGCCAGCAGCCTAACTAGCACCCTTTACCAAGAGACCCAGTACTTC. This translates into CASSLTSTLYQETQYF.

The chain employs TRBV11-1 and TRBJ1-1; D gene unclear. V was cut by 5 bases and J by 0 bases, with 10 bases left in between. This CDR3 has 14 residues. The germline V gene has CDR1 SGHAT and CDR2 FQDESV (reference sequence). This CDR3 is CASSQAAVNTEAFF. For the CDR3, the DNA is TGTGCCAGCAGCCAAGCGGCTGTGAACACTGAAGCTTTCTTT.

J is TRBJ1-1 and V is TRBV4-3; a possible D gene is TRBD1 (6 bases). CDR3 size: 14 residues. Germline CDR1 is LGHNA and CDR2 is YSLEER. The V end was cut by 3 bases, the J end by 1 base, with 9 bases between. The CDR3 DNA is TGCGCCAGCAGCCAGCAGGGGCCGAACACTGAAGCTTTCTTT. It encodes CASSQQGPNTEAFF.

The V and J genes are TRBV11-2 and TRBJ1-2; D uncertain. The CDR3 length is 13 residues. Trimming left V 3 bases short and J 5 bases short, with 10 bases between. Per germline, CDR1 SGHAT and CDR2 FQNNGV. Here the CDR3 reads CASSLGSWYGYTF. The CDR3 nucleotides are TGTGCCAGCAGCTTGGGCTCTTGGTATGGCTACACCTTC.

Of note for this clone: The sample holds other DNA sequences that translate to the same CDR3. V and J are TRBV5-1 and TRBJ2-5; D might be TRBD2 (5 bases). CDR3 size: 13 residues. V lost 0 bases, J lost 3 bases, and 6 bases lay in between. Germline values: CDR1 SGHRS, CDR2 YFSETQ. The CDR3 nucleotides are TGCGCCAGCAGCTTGGAGGGAGAAGAGACCCAGTACTTC. Amino acids: CASSLEGEETQYF.

The gene calls are TRBV27 and TRBJ1-5; D gene unclear. From germline, CDR1 is MNHEY and CDR2 SMNVEV (reference sequence). V was cut by 2 bases and J by 1 base, with 9 bases left in between. This CDR3 comprises 15 residues. This CDR3 reads CASSLEGMSNQPQHF. The CDR3 DNA follows: TGTGCCAGCAGTTTAGAGGGTATGAGCAATCAGCCCCAGCATTTT.

This clone was observed a few times. The V call is TRBV28, the J call TRBJ2-1; D may be TRBD1 (6 bases). The ends were cut back, 7 bases at V and 9 bases at J, with 13 bases in the middle. In germline, CDR1 is MDHEN, CDR2 SYDVKM. The CDR3 sequence is 12 residues long. This chain's CDR3 is CASTDQGSEQFF. CDR3 DNA: TGTGCCAGCACCGATCAGGGGAGTGAGCAGTTCTTC.

The V gene is TRBV30, the J gene TRBJ1-6; D perhaps matches TRBD1 (6 bases). V lost 4 bases to trimming and J lost 12 bases, with 19 bases between them. Germline values: CDR1 GTSNPN, CDR2 SVGIG (reference sequence). This CDR3 comprises 14 residues. As DNA, the CDR3 is TGTGCCTGGATTCCACGGCTCGCAGGGGTACCCCTCCACTTT. It yields the protein CAWIPRLAGVPLHF. The whole variable domain, filled in from reference TRBV30 and TRBJ1-6, reads SQTIHQWPATLVQPVGSPLSLECTVEGTSNPNLYWYRQAAGRGLQLLFYSVGIGQISSEVPQNLSASRPQDRQFILSSKKLLLSDSGFYLCAWIPRLAGVPLHFGNGTRLTVT.

The chain joins TRBV28 to TRBJ1-2; 7 positions agree with TRBD1. From germline, CDR1 is MDHEN and CDR2 SYDVKM. CDR3 length: 14 residues. Trimming removed 4 bases from V and 0 bases from J; junction bases left unmatched: 2. The CDR3 bases are TGTGCCAGCAGTTCCGGGACAGCTAACTATGGCTACACCTTC. It translates to CASSSGTANYGYTF.

The gene calls are TRBV3-1 (or the pseudogene TRBV3-2) and TRBJ2-3, with 8 bases fitting TRBD2. J was trimmed by 1 base and V by 1 base; bases with no gene match: 1. This CDR3 has 15 residues. The germline V gene encodes CDR1 LGHDT and CDR2 YNNKEL (reference sequence). DNA for the CDR3: TGTGCCAGCAGCCAAGCGACTAGCGGCACAGATACGCAGTATTTT. Protein product: CASSQATSGTDTQYF.